This T cell receptor beta chain was documented in a study of post-analysis software for immune sequencing data. Unmatched junction bases numbered 2, after V lost 2 bases and J lost 5 bases. CDR3 length: 14 amino acids. Germline CDR1 reads LGHNA; CDR2 reads YNFKEQ. Prepared libraries of TCR beta cDNA carried unique molecular identifiers. TCRdb re-called the PCR reads with MiXCR, one entry per CDR3 protein. The sample yields 700,000 to 900,000 distinct CDR3 sequences, roughly 46% seen once. As concerns this clonotype: What it recognizes is unknown.

Findings and limits, study-wide: The five TRBV segments detected at higher frequency in patients than in controls included TRBV5-6, TRBV5-1 and TRBV20-1.

The specimen was blood. The TCR originated in a girl aged 5-17 years with multiple sclerosis. The chain is built from TRBV4-2 and TRBJ2-5, with 10 bases lining up with TRBD1. This chain's CDR3 is CASSQPDRGETQYF. In nucleotides, the CDR3 is TGTGCCAGCAGCCAACCGGACAGGGGGGAGACCCAGTACTTC.